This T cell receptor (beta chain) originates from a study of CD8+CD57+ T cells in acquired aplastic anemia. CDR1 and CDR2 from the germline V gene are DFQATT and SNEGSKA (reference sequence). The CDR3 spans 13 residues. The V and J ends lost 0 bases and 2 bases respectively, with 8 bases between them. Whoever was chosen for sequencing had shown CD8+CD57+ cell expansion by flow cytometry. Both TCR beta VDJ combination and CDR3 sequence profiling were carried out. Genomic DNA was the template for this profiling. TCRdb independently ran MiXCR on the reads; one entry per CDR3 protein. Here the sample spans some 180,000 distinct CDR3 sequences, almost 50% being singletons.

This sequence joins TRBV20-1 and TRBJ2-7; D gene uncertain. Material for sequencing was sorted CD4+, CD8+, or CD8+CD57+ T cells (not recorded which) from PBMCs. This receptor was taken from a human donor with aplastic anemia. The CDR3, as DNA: TGCAGTGCTAGAGAGTTACGCGCCTACGAGCAGTACTTC. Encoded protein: CSARELRAYEQYF.